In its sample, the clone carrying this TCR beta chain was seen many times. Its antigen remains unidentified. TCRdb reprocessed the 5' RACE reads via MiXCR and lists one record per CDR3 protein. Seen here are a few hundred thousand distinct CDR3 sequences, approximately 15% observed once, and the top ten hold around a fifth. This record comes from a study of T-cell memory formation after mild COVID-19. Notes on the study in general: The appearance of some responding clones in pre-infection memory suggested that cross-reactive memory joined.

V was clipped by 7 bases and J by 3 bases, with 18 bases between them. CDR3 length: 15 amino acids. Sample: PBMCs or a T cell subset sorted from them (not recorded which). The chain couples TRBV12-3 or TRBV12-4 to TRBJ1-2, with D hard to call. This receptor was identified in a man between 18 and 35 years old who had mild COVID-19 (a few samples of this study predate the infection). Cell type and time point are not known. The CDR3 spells CASTYDLLRYYGYTF. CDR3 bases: TGTGCCAGCACCTATGACCTTTTGCGGTACTATGGCTACACCTTC.